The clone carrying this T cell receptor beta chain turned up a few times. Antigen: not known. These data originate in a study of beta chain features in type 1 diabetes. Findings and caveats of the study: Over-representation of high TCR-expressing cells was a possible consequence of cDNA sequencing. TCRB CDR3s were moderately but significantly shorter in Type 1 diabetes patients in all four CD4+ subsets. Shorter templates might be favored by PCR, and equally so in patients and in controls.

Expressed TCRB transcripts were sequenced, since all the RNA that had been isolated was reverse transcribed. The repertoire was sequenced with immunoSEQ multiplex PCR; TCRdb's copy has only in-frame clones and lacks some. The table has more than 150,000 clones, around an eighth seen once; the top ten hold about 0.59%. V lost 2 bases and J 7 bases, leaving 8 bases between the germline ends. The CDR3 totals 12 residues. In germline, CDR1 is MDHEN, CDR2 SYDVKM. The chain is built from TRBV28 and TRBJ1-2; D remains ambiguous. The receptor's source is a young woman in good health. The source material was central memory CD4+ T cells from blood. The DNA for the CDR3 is TGTGCCAGCAGTTTAGTTAGAGTTGGCTACACCTTC. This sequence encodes CASSLVRVGYTF.